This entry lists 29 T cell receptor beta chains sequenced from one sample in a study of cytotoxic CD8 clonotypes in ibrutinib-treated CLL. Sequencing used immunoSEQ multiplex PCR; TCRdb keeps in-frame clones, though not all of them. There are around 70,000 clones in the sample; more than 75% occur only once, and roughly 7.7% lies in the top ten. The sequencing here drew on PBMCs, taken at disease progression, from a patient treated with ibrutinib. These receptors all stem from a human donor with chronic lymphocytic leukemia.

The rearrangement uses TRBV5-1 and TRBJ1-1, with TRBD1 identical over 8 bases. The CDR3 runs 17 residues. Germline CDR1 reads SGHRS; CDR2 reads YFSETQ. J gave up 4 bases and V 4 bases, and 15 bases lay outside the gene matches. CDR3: CASSIRTGTIPGTEAFF. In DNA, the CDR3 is TGCGCCAGCAGCATCCGGACAGGGACTATCCCAGGCACTGAAGCTTTCTTT.

CDR3 nucleotides: TGCGCCAGCAGCTTGAGCATAGAGACCTACGAGCAGTACTTC. Translated, it gives CASSLSIETYEQYF. J is TRBJ2-7 and V is TRBV5-1; no reliable D call. Germline assignment: CDR1 SGHRS and CDR2 YFSETQ. The CDR3 is made up of 14 amino acids. Trimming cost V 1 base and J 2 bases, with 10 bases left between them.

CDR3 protein: CASSLYRVPNEKLFF. CDR3 nucleotide sequence: TGTGCCAGCAGTTTATACAGGGTTCCCAATGAAAAACTGTTTTTT. The chain joins TRBV28 to TRBJ1-4, with D possibly being TRBD1 (6 bases). The CDR3 covers 15 residues. The germline V gene has CDR1 MDHEN and CDR2 SYDVKM. Trimming stripped 1 base from V and 5 bases from J, with 11 bases between.

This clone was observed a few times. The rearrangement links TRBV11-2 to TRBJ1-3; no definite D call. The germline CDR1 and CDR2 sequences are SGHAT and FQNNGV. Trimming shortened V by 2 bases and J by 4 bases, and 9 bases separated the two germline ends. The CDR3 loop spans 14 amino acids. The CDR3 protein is CASSLFGSGNTIYF. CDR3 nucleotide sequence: TGTGCCAGCAGCTTATTTGGCAGCGGAAACACCATATATTTT.

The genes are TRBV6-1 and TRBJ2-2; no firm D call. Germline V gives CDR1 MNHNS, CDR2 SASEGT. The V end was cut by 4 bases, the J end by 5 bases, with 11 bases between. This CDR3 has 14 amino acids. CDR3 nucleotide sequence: TGTGCCAGCAGTGGTATGTGGAGTACCGGGGAGCTGTTTTTT. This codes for CASSGMWSTGELFF.

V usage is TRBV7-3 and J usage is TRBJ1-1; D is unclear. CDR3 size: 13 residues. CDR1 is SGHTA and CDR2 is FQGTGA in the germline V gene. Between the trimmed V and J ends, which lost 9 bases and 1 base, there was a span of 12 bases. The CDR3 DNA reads TGTGCCAGTTCGGACGGAGCGAACACTGAAGCTTTCTTT. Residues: CASSDGANTEAFF.

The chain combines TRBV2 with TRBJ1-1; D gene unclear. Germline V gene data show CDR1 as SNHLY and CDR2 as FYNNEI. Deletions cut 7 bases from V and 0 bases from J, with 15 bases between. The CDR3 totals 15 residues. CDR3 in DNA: TGTGCCAGCACCTTGAGTCGGGGAGTGAACACTGAAGCTTTCTTT. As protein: CASTLSRGVNTEAFF.

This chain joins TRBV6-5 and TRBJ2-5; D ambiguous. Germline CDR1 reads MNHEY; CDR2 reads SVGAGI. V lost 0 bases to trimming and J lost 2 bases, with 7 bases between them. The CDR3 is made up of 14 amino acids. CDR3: CASSYSNQQETQYF. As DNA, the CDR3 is TGTGCCAGCAGTTACTCGAACCAGCAAGAGACCCAGTACTTC.

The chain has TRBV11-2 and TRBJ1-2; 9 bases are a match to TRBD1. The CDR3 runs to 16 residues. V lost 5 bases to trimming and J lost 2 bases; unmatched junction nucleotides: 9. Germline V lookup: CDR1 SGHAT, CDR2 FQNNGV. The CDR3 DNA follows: TGTGCCAGCAGCCCCACCGGGACAGGGTCCAACTATGGCTACACCTTC. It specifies CASSPTGTGSNYGYTF. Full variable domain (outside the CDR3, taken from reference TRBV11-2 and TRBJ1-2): EAGVAQSPRYKIIEKRQSVAFWCNPISGHATLYWYQQILGQGPKLLIQFQNNGVVDDSQLPKDRFSAERLKGVDSTLKIQPAKLEDSAVYLCASSPTGTGSNYGYTFGSGTRLTVV.

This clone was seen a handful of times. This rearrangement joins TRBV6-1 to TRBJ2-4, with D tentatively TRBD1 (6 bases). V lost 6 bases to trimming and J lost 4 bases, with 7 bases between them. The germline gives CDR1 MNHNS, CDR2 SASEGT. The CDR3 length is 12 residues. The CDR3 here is CASRQGKNIQYF. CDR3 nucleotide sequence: TGTGCCAGCAGGCAGGGGAAAAACATTCAGTACTTC.

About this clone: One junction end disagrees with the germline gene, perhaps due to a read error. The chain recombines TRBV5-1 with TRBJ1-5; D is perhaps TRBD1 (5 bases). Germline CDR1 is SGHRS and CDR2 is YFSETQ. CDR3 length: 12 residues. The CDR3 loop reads CASSWDGRTPVF. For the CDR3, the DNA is TGCGCCAGCAGCTGGGACGGGAGGACGCCGGTTTTC.

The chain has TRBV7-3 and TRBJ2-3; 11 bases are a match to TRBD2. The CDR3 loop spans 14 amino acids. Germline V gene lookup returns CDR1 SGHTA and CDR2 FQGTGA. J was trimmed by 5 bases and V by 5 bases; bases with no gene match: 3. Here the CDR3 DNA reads TGTGCCAGCAGCGCTAGCGGGAGGCTAGATACGCAGTATTTT. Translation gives CASSASGRLDTQYF.

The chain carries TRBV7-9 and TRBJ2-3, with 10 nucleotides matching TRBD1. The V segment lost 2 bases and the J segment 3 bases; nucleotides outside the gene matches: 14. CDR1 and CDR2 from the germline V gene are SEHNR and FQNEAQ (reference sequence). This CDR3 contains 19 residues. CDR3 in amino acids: CASSLPIIGTGDSTDTQYF. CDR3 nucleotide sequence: TGTGCCAGCAGCTTACCTATTATTGGGACAGGGGATAGTACAGATACGCAGTATTTT.

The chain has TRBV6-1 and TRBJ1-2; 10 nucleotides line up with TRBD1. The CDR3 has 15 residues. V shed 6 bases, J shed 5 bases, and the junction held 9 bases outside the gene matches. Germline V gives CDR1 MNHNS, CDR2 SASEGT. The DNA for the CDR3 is TGTGCCAGCAGCGATAGGGGGACAGGGGTTTATGGCTACACCTTC. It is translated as CASSDRGTGVYGYTF.

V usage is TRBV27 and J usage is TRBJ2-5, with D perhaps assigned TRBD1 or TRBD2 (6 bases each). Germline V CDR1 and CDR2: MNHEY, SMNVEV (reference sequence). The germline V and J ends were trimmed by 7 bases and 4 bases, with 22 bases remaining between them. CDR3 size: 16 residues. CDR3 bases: TGTGCCAGCAATGCGGGGTGGGGGGCGAGCATAGAGACCCAGTACTTC. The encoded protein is CASNAGWGASIETQYF.

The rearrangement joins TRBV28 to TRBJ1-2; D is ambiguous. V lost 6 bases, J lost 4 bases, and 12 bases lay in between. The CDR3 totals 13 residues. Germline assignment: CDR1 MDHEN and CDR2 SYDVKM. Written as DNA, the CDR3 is TGTGCCAGCAGATCCCCGGCGGCCTATGGCTACACCTTC. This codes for CASRSPAAYGYTF.

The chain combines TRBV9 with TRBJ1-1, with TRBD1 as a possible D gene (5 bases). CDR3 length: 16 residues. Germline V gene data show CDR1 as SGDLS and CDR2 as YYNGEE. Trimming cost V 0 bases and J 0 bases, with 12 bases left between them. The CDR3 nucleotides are TGTGCCAGCAGCGTAGTGGGGCCACCTTTGAACACTGAAGCTTTCTTT. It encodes CASSVVGPPLNTEAFF. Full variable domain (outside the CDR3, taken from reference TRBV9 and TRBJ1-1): DSGVTQTPKHLITATGQRVTLRCSPRSGDLSVYWYQQSLDQGLQFLIQYYNGEERAKGNILERFSAQQFPDLHSELNLSSLELGDSALYFCASSVVGPPLNTEAFFGQGTRLTVV.

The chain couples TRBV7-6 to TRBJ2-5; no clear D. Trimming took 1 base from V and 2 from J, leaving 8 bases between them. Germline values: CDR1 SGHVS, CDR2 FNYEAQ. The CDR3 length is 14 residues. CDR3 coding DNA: TGTGCCAGCAGCTTAGGTCAGAAACAAGAGACCCAGTACTTC. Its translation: CASSLGQKQETQYF.

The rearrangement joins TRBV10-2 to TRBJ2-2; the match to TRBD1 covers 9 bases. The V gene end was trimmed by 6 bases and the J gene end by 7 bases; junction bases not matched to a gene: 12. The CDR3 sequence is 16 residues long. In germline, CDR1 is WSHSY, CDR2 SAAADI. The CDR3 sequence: CASSARQGVGDGELFF. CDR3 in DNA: TGCGCCAGCAGCGCCAGACAGGGGGTCGGAGACGGGGAGCTGTTTTTT.

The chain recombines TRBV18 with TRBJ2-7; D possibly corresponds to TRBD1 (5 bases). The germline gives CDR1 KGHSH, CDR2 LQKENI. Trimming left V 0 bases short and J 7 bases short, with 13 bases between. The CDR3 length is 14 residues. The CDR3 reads CASSPPGANREQYF. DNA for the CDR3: TGTGCCAGCTCACCACCTGGGGCCAACCGGGAGCAGTACTTC.

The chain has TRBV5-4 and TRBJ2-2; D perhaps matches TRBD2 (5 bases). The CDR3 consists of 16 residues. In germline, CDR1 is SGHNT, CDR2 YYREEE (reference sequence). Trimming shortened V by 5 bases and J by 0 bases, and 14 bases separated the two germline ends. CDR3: CASRLRAAANTGELFF. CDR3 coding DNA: TGTGCCAGCAGATTGAGGGCCGCCGCGAACACCGGGGAGCTGTTTTTT. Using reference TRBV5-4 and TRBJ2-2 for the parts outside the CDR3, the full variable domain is ETGVTQSPTHLIKTRGQQVTLRCSSQSGHNTVSWYQQALGQGPQFIFQYYREEENGRGNFPPRFSGLQFPNYSSELNVNALELDDSALYLCASRLRAAANTGELFFGEGSRLTVL.

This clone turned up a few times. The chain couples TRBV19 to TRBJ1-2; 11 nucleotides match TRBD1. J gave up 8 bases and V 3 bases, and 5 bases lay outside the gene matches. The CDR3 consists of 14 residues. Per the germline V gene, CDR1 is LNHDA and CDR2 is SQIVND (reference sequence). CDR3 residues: CASSIGQGARGYTF. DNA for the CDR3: TGTGCCAGTAGTATTGGACAGGGGGCCCGAGGCTACACCTTC.

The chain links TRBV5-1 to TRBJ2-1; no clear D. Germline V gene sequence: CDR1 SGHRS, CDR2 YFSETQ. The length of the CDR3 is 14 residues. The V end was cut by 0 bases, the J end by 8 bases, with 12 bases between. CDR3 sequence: CASSLAWAGDEQFF. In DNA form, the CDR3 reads TGCGCCAGCAGCTTGGCCTGGGCTGGGGATGAGCAGTTCTTC. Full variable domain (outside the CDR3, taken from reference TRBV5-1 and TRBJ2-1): KAGVTQTPRYLIKTRGQQVTLSCSPISGHRSVSWYQQTPGQGLQFLFEYFSETQRNKGNFPGRFSGRQFSNSRSEMNVSTLELGDSALYLCASSLAWAGDEQFFGPGTRLTVL.

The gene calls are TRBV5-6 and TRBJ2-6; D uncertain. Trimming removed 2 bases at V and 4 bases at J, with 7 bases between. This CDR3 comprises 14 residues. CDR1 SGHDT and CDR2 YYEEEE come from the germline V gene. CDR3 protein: CASSFRAGANVLTF. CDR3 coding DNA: TGTGCCAGCAGCTTTAGGGCGGGGGCCAACGTCCTGACTTTC.

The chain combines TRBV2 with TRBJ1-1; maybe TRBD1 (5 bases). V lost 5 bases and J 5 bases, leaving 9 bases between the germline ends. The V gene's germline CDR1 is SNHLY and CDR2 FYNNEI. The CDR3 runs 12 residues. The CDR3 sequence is CASSWGETEAFF. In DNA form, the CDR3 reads TGTGCCAGCAGTTGGGGGGAGACTGAAGCTTTCTTT.

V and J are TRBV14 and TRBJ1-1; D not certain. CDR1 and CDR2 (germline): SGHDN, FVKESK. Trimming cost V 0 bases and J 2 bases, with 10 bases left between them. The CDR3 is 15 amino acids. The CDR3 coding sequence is TGTGCCAGCAGCCAAGATTTGCACAGTAACACTGAAGCTTTCTTT. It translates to CASSQDLHSNTEAFF.

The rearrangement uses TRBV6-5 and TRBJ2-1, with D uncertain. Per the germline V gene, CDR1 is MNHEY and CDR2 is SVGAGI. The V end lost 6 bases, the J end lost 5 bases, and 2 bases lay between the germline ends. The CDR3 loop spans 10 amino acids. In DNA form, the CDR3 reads TGTGCCAGCAGGCACAATGAGCAGTTCTTC. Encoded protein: CASRHNEQFF.

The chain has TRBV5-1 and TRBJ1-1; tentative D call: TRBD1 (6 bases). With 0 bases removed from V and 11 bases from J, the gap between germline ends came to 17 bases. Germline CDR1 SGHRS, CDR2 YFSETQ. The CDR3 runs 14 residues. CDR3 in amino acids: CASSLVTGPDLAFF. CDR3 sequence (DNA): TGCGCCAGCAGCTTGGTCACAGGGCCCGACTTGGCTTTCTTT.

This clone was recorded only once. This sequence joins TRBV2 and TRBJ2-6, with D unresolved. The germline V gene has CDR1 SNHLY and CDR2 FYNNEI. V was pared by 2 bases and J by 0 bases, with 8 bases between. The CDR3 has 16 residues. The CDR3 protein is CASSETASSGANVLTF. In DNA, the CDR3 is TGTGCCAGCAGTGAAACAGCTAGCTCTGGGGCCAACGTCCTGACTTTC.